There are many counts of the clone carrying this T cell receptor (beta chain). Antigen specificity is unknown. The data derive from a study of early T cells in non-severe SARS-CoV-2 infection. Study-wide context: It was bulk RNA from unsorted whole blood that was sequenced, and the chains were unpaired.

Whole-study findings and limits: Matching with VDJdb favored anti-spike CD8 responses (missing private and CD4 specificities).

Attachment of unique molecular identifiers to individual cDNA molecules was performed. TCRdb redid the calling of the 5' RACE reads with MiXCR, one entry per CDR3 protein. This table has about 64,000 distinct CDR3 sequences, around 20% appearing once. The trim removed 5 bases at V and 0 bases at J, leaving 5 bases unmatched. CDR3 length: 15 amino acids. Germline V lookup: CDR1 SNHLY, CDR2 FYNNEI. Specimen: whole blood, collected at baseline. The receptor's source is an adult who was a healthcare worker with PCR-confirmed SARS-CoV-2 infection or an uninfected control (not recorded which). This chain joins TRBV2 and TRBJ2-3; 7 bases are a match to TRBD2. CDR3 DNA: TGTGCCAGCAGTATGCTAGCGGCTAGCACAGATACGCAGTATTTT. Protein product: CASSMLAASTDTQYF.